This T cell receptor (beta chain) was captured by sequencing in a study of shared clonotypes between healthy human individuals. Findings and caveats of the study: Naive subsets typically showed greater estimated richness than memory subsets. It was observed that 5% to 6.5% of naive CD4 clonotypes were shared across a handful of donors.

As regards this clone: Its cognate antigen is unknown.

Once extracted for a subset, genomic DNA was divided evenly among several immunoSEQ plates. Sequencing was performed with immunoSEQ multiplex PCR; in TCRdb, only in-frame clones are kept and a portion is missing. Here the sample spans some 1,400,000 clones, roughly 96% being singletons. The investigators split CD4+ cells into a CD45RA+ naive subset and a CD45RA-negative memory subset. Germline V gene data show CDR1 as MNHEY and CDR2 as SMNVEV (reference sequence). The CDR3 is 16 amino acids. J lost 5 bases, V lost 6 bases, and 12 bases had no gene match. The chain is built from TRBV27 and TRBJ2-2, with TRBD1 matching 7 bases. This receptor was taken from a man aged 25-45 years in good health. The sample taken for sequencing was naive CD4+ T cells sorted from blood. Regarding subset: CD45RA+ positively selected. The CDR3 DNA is TGTGCCAGCAGCCGTGTGGGACAGCGAAGGACCGGGGAGCTGTTTTTT. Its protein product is CASSRVGQRRTGELFF.